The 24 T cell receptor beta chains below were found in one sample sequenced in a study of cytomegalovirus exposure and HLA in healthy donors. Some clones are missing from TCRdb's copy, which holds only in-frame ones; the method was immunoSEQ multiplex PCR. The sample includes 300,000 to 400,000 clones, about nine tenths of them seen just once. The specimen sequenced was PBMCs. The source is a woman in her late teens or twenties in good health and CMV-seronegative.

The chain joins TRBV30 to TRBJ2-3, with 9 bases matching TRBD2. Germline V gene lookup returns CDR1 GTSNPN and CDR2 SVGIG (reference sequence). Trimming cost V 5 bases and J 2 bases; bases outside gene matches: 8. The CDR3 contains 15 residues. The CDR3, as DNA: TGTGCCTGGGGCGGGGGGGCAAAGGACACAGATACGCAGTATTTT. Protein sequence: CAWGGGAKDTDTQYF.

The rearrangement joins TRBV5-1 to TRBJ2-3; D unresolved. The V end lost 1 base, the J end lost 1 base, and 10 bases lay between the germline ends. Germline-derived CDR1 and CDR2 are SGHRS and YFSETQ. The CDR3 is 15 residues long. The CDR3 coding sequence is TGCGCCAGCAGCTTGATTACCGGAGGCACAGATACGCAGTATTTT. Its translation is CASSLITGGTDTQYF. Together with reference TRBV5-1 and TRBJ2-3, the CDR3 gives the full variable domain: KAGVTQTPRYLIKTRGQQVTLSCSPISGHRSVSWYQQTPGQGLQFLFEYFSETQRNKGNFPGRFSGRQFSNSRSEMNVSTLELGDSALYLCASSLITGGTDTQYFGPGTRLTVL.

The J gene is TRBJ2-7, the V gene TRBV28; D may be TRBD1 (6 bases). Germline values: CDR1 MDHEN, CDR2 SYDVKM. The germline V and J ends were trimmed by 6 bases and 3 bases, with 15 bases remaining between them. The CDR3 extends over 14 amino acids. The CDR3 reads CASSPLRGIYEQYF. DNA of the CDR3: TGTGCCAGCAGCCCTCTCAGGGGCATCTACGAGCAGTACTTC.

The CDR3 DNA reads TGTGCCAGCAGTTCGGGGGACGGGTTCTCCTACGAGCAGTACTTC. Amino acid sequence: CASSSGDGFSYEQYF. The V gene is TRBV28, the J gene TRBJ2-7, with D perhaps TRBD2 (6 bases). Per germline, CDR1 MDHEN and CDR2 SYDVKM. Trimming shortened V by 4 bases and J by 0 bases, and 13 bases separated the two germline ends. CDR3 length: 15 amino acids.

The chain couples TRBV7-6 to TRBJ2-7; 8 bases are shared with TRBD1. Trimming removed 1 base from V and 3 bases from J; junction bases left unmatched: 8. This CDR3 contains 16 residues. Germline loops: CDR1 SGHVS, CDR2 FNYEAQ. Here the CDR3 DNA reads TGTGCCAGCAGCTTAGAAGCAGGGGGCCCGGGCTACGAGCAGTACTTC. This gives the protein CASSLEAGGPGYEQYF.

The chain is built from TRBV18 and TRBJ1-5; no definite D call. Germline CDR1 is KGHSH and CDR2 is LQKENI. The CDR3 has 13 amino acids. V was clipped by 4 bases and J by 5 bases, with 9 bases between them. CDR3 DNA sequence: TGTGCCAGCTCACAAGCGACCGATCAGCCCCAGCATTTT. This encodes CASSQATDQPQHF.

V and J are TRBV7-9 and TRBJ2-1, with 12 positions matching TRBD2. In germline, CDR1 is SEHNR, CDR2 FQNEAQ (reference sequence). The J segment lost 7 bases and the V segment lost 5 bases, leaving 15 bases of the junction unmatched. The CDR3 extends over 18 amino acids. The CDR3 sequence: CASSGSSGRAQGGNEQFF. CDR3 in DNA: TGTGCCAGCAGCGGGTCTAGCGGGAGGGCCCAGGGGGGGAATGAGCAGTTCTTC.

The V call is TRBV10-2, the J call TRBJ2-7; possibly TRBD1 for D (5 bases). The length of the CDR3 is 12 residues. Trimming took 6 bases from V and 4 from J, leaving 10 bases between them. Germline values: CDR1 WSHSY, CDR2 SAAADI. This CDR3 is CASSETEYEQYF. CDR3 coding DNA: TGCGCCAGCAGCGAGACAGAGTACGAGCAGTACTTC.

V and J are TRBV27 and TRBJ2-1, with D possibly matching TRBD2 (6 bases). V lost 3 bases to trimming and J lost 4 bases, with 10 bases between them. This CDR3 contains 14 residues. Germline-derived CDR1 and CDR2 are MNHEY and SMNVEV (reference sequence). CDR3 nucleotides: TGTGCCAGCAGTTTCGGGGGAGAGTACAATGAGCAGTTCTTC. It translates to CASSFGGEYNEQFF.

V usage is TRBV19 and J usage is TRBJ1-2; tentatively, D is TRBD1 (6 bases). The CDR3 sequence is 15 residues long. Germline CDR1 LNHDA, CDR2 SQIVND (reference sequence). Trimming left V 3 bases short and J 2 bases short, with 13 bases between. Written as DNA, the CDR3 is TGTGCCAGTAGTATGGGGGCCGGGCAAAACTATGGCTACACCTTC. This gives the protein CASSMGAGQNYGYTF.

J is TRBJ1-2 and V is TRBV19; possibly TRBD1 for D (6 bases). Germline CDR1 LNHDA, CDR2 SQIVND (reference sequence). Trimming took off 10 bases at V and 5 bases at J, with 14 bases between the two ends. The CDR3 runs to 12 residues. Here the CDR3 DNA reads TGTGCCACCCAACAGGGAAGTTATGGCTACACCTTC. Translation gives CATQQGSYGYTF.

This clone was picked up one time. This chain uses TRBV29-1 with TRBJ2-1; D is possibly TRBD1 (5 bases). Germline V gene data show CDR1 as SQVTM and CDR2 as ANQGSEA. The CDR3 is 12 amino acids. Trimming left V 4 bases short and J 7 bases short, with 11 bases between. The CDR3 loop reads CSVVAGRNEQFF. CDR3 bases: TGCAGCGTTGTTGCAGGGCGTAATGAGCAGTTCTTC.

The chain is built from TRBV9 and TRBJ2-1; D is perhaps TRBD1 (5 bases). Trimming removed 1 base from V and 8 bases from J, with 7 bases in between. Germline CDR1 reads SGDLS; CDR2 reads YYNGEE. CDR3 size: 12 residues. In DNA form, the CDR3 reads TGTGCCAGCAGCGTACAGGGCCATGAGCAGTTCTTC. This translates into CASSVQGHEQFF.

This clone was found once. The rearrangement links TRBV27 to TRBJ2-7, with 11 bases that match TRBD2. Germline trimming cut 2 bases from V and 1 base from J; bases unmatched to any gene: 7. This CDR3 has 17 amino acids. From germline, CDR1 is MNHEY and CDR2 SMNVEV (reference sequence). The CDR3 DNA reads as TGTGCCAGCAGTTTAGGGATGGGACTAGCGGCTTCCTACGAGCAGTACTTC. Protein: CASSLGMGLAASYEQYF.

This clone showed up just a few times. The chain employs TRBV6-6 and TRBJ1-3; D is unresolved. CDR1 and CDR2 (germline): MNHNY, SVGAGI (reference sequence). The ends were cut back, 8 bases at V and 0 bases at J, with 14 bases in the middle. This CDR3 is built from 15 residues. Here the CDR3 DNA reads TGTGCCAGCGGAATCCGAGCGGACTCTGGAAACACCATATATTTT. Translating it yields CASGIRADSGNTIYF.

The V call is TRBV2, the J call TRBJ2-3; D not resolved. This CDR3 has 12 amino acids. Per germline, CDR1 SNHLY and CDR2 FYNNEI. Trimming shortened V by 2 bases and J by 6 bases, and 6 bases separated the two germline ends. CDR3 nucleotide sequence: TGTGCCAGCAGTGAAACAGTTGATACGCAGTATTTT. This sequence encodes CASSETVDTQYF.

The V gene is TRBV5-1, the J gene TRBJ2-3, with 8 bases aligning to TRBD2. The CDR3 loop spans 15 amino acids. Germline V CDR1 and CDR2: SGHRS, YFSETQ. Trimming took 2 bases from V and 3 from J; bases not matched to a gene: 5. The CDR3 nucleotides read TGCGCCAGCAGCTTAAACGGGAGGGGGACAGATACGCAGTATTTT. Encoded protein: CASSLNGRGTDTQYF.

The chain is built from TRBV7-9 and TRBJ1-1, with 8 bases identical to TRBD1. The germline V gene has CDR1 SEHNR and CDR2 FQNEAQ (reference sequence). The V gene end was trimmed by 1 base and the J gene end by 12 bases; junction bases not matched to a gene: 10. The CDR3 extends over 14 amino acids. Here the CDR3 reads CASSLDPGGSTSFF. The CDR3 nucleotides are TGTGCCAGCAGCTTAGATCCAGGGGGCAGTACGTCTTTCTTT.

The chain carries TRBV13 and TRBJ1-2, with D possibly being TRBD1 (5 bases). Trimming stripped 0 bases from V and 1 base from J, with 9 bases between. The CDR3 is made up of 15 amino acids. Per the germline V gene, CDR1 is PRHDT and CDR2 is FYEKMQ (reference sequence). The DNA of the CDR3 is TGTGCCAGCAGCTTAGGTCCAGGGATTAACTATGGCTACACCTTC. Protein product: CASSLGPGINYGYTF.

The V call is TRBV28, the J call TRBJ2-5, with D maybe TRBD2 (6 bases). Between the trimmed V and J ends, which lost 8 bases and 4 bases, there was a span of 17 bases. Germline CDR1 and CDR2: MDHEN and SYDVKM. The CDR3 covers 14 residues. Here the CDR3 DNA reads TGTGCCAGCGCGACTAGGGTGTTGGGAGAGACCCAGTACTTC. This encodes CASATRVLGETQYF.

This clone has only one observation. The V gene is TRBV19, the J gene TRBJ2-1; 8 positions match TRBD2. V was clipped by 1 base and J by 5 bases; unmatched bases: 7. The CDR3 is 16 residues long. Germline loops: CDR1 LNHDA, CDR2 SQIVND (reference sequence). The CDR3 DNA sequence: TGTGCCAGTAGTATAGGGGGCGGGGGGCGAGACAATGAGCAGTTCTTC. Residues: CASSIGGGGRDNEQFF.

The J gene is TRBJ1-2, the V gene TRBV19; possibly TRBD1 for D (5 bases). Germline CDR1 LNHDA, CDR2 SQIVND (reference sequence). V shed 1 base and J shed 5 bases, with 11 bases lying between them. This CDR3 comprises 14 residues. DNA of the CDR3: TGTGCCAGTAGTATAGTCAGGGCTTCTTATGGCTACACCTTC. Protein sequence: CASSIVRASYGYTF.

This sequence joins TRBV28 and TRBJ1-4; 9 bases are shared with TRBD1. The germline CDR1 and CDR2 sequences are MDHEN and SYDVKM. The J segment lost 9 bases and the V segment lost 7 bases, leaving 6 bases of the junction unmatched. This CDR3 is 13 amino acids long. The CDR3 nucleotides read TGTGCCAGCATCCCGGGACAGGGAAAAAAACTGTTTTTT. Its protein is CASIPGQGKKLFF.

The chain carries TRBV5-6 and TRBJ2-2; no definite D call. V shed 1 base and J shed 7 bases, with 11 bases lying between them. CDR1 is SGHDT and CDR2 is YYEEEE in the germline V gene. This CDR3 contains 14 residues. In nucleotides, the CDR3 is TGTGCCAGCAGCTTGTGGTCAGTTCTCGGGGAGCTGTTTTTT. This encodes CASSLWSVLGELFF.